One and the same sample provided the 29 T cell receptor beta chains below, sequenced in a study of response to subunit inactivated influenza vaccine. TCRdb redid the calling of the RT-PCR reads with MiXCR, one entry per CDR3 protein. Of 450,000 to 600,000 distinct CDR3 sequences listed, approximately 7.3% are singletons. The material sequenced was PBMCs from blood, taken roughly 24 months after vaccination. All receptors come from a man aged 50 to 75 who received an inactivated influenza vaccine.

The gene calls are TRBV30 and TRBJ1-6; D might be TRBD1 (5 bases). The CDR3 is made up of 14 amino acids. V was shortened by 8 bases and J by 4 bases, with 15 bases between the two germline ends. CDR1 GTSNPN and CDR2 SVGIG come from the germline V gene (reference sequence). Here the CDR3 reads CAHMRGGYNSPLHF. The CDR3 nucleotides read TGTGCCCATATGCGGGGGGGTTATAATTCACCCCTCCACTTT.

A few counts support this clonotype. The CDR3 is CASSLLGTSGRAYEQYF. CDR3 bases: TGTGCCAGCAGCCTACTCGGGACTAGCGGGAGGGCCTACGAGCAGTACTTC. This chain links TRBV7-9 with TRBJ2-7; 16 bases map to TRBD2. The ends lost 5 bases at V and 2 bases at J; junction bases unmatched: 6. CDR1 is SEHNR and CDR2 is FQNEAQ in the germline V gene (reference sequence). This CDR3 comprises 17 residues.

The rearrangement joins TRBV29-1 to TRBJ2-5, with D possibly TRBD2 on 6 matching bases. Per germline, CDR1 SQVTM and CDR2 ANQGSEA. The CDR3 totals 13 residues. The V gene lost 6 bases and the J gene lost 3 bases, with 14 bases spanning the gap. The CDR3 protein is CSVGQRAKETQYF. The CDR3 DNA follows: TGCAGCGTGGGCCAGCGGGCGAAAGAGACCCAGTACTTC.

There are many counts of this clonotype. The chain couples TRBV28 to TRBJ1-4, with TRBD1 as a possible D gene (6 bases). V lost 3 bases and J lost 8, with 13 bases in between. The CDR3 is 14 residues long. Germline CDR1 MDHEN, CDR2 SYDVKM. In DNA, the CDR3 is TGTGCCAGCAGTTTGCAGGGGCGCTGGGAAAAACTGTTTTTT. This sequence encodes CASSLQGRWEKLFF.

The genes are TRBV28 and TRBJ2-5; 9 nucleotides match TRBD1. CDR3 length: 16 amino acids. In germline, CDR1 is MDHEN, CDR2 SYDVKM. With 6 bases clipped from V and 4 bases from J, the junction kept 12 bases outside the gene matches. This CDR3 reads CASSLPPDRGTETQYF. In nucleotides, the CDR3 is TGTGCCAGCAGCTTACCCCCGGACAGGGGCACAGAGACCCAGTACTTC. The complete variable domain, with remaining parts taken from reference TRBV28 and TRBJ2-5, reads DVKVTQSSRYLVKRTGEKVFLECVQDMDHENMFWYRQDPGLGLRLIYFSYDVKMKEKGDIPEGYSVSREKKERFSLILESASTNQTSMYLCASSLPPDRGTETQYFGPGTRLLVL.

The chain has TRBV6-6 and TRBJ2-2; D call uncertain. CDR1 is MNHNY, CDR2 SVGAGI, per germline (reference sequence). V lost 5 bases, J lost 7 bases, and 11 bases lay in between. The CDR3 is 13 residues long. CDR3 loop: CASSPLTNGELFF. The CDR3 DNA follows: TGTGCCAGCAGTCCCCTGACGAACGGGGAGCTGTTTTTT.

This clonotype was observed many times. The rearrangement links TRBV10-3 to TRBJ2-2; no firm D call. The V gene lost 5 bases and the J gene lost 2 bases, with 12 bases spanning the gap. The length of the CDR3 is 15 residues. Germline loops: CDR1 ENHRY, CDR2 SYGVKD. This CDR3 is CAISSDPVNTGELFF. In DNA, the CDR3 is TGTGCCATCAGTTCGGACCCTGTCAACACCGGGGAGCTGTTTTTT.

Only a few counts were recorded for this clonotype. Here the CDR3 DNA reads TGTGCCATCAGAGACGCAACGAGGGGAGAGACCCAGTACTTC. Translating it yields CAIRDATRGETQYF. This chain uses TRBV10-3 with TRBJ2-5; possibly TRBD1 or TRBD2 for D (5 bases each). The CDR3 totals 14 residues. The germline CDR1 and CDR2 sequences are ENHRY and SYGVKD. V lost 6 bases and J 4 bases, leaving 15 bases between the germline ends.

Concerning this clonotype: A junction boundary mismatches the germline segment, possibly from a read error. This chain connects TRBV7-9 to TRBJ2-7; TRBD1 matches at 12 bases. The CDR3 is made up of 14 amino acids. Looked up from germline, CDR1 is SEHNR and CDR2 is FQNEAQ (reference sequence). The CDR3 coding sequence is TGTGCCCGCAGCTCCGGGACAGGGGGCCTCGAGCAGTACTTC. Protein sequence: CARSSGTGGLEQYF. The full variable domain, completed using reference TRBV7-9 and TRBJ2-7, is DTGVSQNPRHKITKRGQNVTFRCDPISEHNRLYWYRQTLGQGPEFLTYFQNEAQLEKSRLLSDRFSAERPKGSFSTLEIQRTEQGDSAMYLCARSSGTGGLEQYFGPGTRLTVT.

This clonotype was seen a few times. The J gene is TRBJ1-6, the V gene TRBV29-1; 8 nucleotides match TRBD1. Trimming cost V 4 bases and J 11 bases; bases outside gene matches: 7. CDR3 size: 13 residues. Germline V CDR1 and CDR2: SQVTM, ANQGSEA. CDR3 bases: TGCAGCGTTGGGGAGGACAGGGATGCACCCCTCCACTTT. As protein: CSVGEDRDAPLHF.

This clonotype was observed a handful of times. This chain joins TRBV30 and TRBJ2-2, with D maybe TRBD2 (6 bases). Germline V gene lookup returns CDR1 GTSNPN and CDR2 SVGIG (reference sequence). The CDR3 has 14 residues. V was shortened by 0 bases and J by 6 bases, with 11 bases between the two germline ends. DNA of the CDR3: TGTGCCTGGAGTGTAAGGCGGGGATCCGGGGAGCTGTTTTTT. Translation: CAWSVRRGSGELFF.

Only a few counts were recorded for this clonotype. V usage is TRBV7-2 and J usage is TRBJ1-1; D is perhaps TRBD1 (6 bases). CDR3 length: 15 amino acids. Germline-derived CDR1 and CDR2 are SGHTA and FQGNSA. V lost 5 bases, J lost 5 bases, and 18 bases lay in between. This CDR3 reads CASSRPGPRGTEAFF. The CDR3 region has the DNA TGTGCCAGCAGCCGACCGGGACCAAGGGGGACTGAAGCTTTCTTT.

This clonotype was detected many times. The V gene is TRBV7-6, the J gene TRBJ2-3; 7 bases line up with TRBD2. In germline, CDR1 is SGHVS, CDR2 FNYEAQ. This CDR3 spans 16 amino acids. The V segment lost 2 bases and the J segment 0 bases; nucleotides outside the gene matches: 5. CDR3 sequence (DNA): TGTGCCAGCAGCTTATGGGCTAGCGGAAGCACAGATACGCAGTATTTT. As protein: CASSLWASGSTDTQYF.

This clonotype was detected a few times. V gene TRBV20-1 combines with J gene TRBJ2-3; D perhaps matches TRBD1 (5 bases). Germline-derived CDR1 and CDR2 are DFQATT and SNEGSKA (reference sequence). There are 14 residues in the CDR3. Trimming took 5 bases from V and 2 from J, leaving 14 bases between them. Here the CDR3 DNA reads TGCAGTGCTGACGACAGATCCGACACAGATACGCAGTATTTT. This translates into CSADDRSDTDTQYF.

A few counts support this clonotype. The V call is TRBV5-1, the J call TRBJ2-1; D perhaps matches TRBD2 (6 bases). CDR1 and CDR2 from the germline V gene are SGHRS and YFSETQ. The CDR3 is 16 amino acids. V lost 7 bases to trimming and J lost 3 bases, with 20 bases between them. The DNA of the CDR3 is TGCGCCAGCTGCCCCGGGGGTCCCAACGGCTACAATGAGCAGTTCTTC. Residues: CASCPGGPNGYNEQFF.

This clonotype was picked up many times. The V call is TRBV12-3 or TRBV12-4, the J call TRBJ2-3; the match to TRBD2 covers 7 bases. V shed 7 bases and J 0 bases; nucleotides not matched to a gene: 13. The CDR3 is 17 amino acids. The CDR3 reads CASNRGDRLASTDTQYF. The CDR3 DNA reads TGTGCCAGCAATCGGGGGGACCGACTAGCTAGCACAGATACGCAGTATTTT.

The chain is built from TRBV6-2 or TRBV6-3 and TRBJ2-2, with D possibly matching TRBD1 (5 bases). Germline lookup yields CDR1 MNHEY and CDR2 SVGEGT. The V gene lost 7 bases and the J gene lost 3 bases, with 18 bases spanning the gap. This CDR3 region has 16 residues. CDR3 in DNA: TGTGCCAGCACCTACTCCCAGGGTTGGGACACCGGGGAGCTGTTTTTT. Its translation: CASTYSQGWDTGELFF.

The J gene is TRBJ2-7, the V gene TRBV20-1; 14 positions match TRBD2. The CDR3 runs 18 residues. CDR1 and CDR2 (germline): DFQATT, SNEGSKA (reference sequence). J was trimmed by 2 bases and V by 1 base; bases with no gene match: 10. The CDR3: CSARGLPGLAGVPYEQYF. The CDR3 nucleotides read TGCAGTGCTAGAGGATTGCCGGGACTAGCGGGGGTACCCTACGAGCAGTACTTC.

This clonotype was recorded a few times. The gene calls are TRBV23-1 and TRBJ2-3; no clear D gene. TRBV23-1 is designated an ORF whose function remains uncertain. Deletions cut 0 bases from V and 2 bases from J, with 21 bases between. The CDR3 totals 19 residues. The CDR3 DNA follows: TGCGCCAGCAGTCAATCGACCCCGGCCTGGCGGAGTTACACAGATACGCAGTATTTT. Its translation: CASSQSTPAWRSYTDTQYF.

This chain links TRBV28 with TRBJ2-3, with D possibly called TRBD1 or TRBD2 (5 bases each). Trimming removed 5 bases at V and 7 bases at J, with 7 bases between. The CDR3 has 11 amino acids. The V gene's germline CDR1 is MDHEN and CDR2 SYDVKM. CDR3 sequence: CASSGTYTQYF. The CDR3 DNA sequence: TGTGCCAGCAGTGGGACCTATACGCAGTATTTT.

This clonotype was counted only a few times. The chain couples TRBV20-1 to TRBJ2-3, with a weak D call TRBD2 (6 bases). Germline CDR1 is DFQATT and CDR2 is SNEGSKA (reference sequence). CDR3 length equals 13 residues. Deletions cut 6 bases from V and 4 bases from J, with 14 bases between. The CDR3 DNA reads as TGCAGTGCCCCAGGGACTTACCCAGATACGCAGTATTTT. Translating gives CSAPGTYPDTQYF.

This clonotype was counted between two and nine times. V gene TRBV7-9 combines with J gene TRBJ1-2; D gene unclear. Trimming removed 1 base at V and 6 bases at J, with 15 bases between. The CDR3 has 15 amino acids. CDR1 is SEHNR, CDR2 FQNEAQ, per germline (reference sequence). The CDR3 spells CASSLGAVRVHGYTF. The CDR3 bases are TGTGCCAGCAGCTTAGGGGCTGTTAGGGTGCATGGCTACACCTTC.

In its sample, this clonotype was seen a few times. This rearrangement joins TRBV7-2 to TRBJ2-3; D is ambiguous. V lost 3 bases and J lost 1, with 5 bases in between. Germline assignment: CDR1 SGHTA and CDR2 FQGNSA. CDR3 length equals 13 residues. CDR3: CASSFFGTDTQYF. In DNA, the CDR3 is TGTGCCAGCAGCTTCTTCGGCACAGATACGCAGTATTTT.

There are many counts of this clonotype. The chain recombines TRBV4-1 with TRBJ2-7, with a possible D match to TRBD1 (5 bases). V was clipped by 1 base and J by 3 bases, with 10 bases between them. The CDR3 totals 14 residues. Germline lookup yields CDR1 MGHRA and CDR2 YSYEKL. CDR3 sequence (DNA): TGCGCCAGCAGCCAAGTCCAGGGAAACTACGAGCAGTACTTC. Encoded protein: CASSQVQGNYEQYF.

The chain has TRBV6-2 or TRBV6-3 and TRBJ2-1; 11 bases agree with TRBD2. Germline V gives CDR1 MNHEY, CDR2 SVGEGT. J was trimmed by 8 bases and V by 7 bases; bases with no gene match: 7. The CDR3 covers 14 residues. CDR3 coding DNA: TGTGCCAGCAAGAAACTAGCGGGAGTGTATGAGCAGTTCTTC. Its protein is CASKKLAGVYEQFF.

This chain uses TRBV7-9 with TRBJ1-1, with D unclear. The V gene lost 7 bases and the J gene lost 4 bases, with 7 bases spanning the gap. The CDR3 is made up of 11 amino acids. Germline V gene lookup returns CDR1 SEHNR and CDR2 FQNEAQ (reference sequence). CDR3 nucleotides: TGTGCCAGCACCCCTGCCACTGAAGCTTTCTTT. Encoded protein: CASTPATEAFF.

In its sample, this clonotype was seen many times. This chain uses TRBV24-1 with TRBJ2-5, with 8 bases aligning to TRBD1. Losses at the gene ends were 4 bases for V and 4 bases for J; bases not matched to a gene: 7. The V gene's germline CDR1 is KGHDR and CDR2 SFDVKD. The CDR3 runs to 15 residues. The CDR3 coding sequence is TGTGCCACCAGTGACCGACAGGGGTTAGTAGAGACCCAGTACTTC. Protein product: CATSDRQGLVETQYF.

In its sample, this clonotype was seen many times. This chain connects TRBV7-6 to TRBJ1-4; D remains unclear. In germline, CDR1 is SGHVS, CDR2 FNYEAQ. V was clipped by 3 bases and J by 1 base, with 9 bases between them. The CDR3 length is 15 residues. The CDR3 region is CASSLGGVTNEKLFF. In DNA, the CDR3 is TGTGCCAGCAGCTTGGGAGGTGTAACTAATGAAAAACTGTTTTTT.

The sample holds a few counts of this clonotype. The CDR3 spells CASSLVSLNTEAFF. CDR3 sequence (DNA): TGTGCCAGCAGTTTGGTGTCCCTGAACACTGAAGCTTTCTTT. The genes are TRBV12-3 or TRBV12-4 and TRBJ1-1, with D unresolved. The CDR3 runs to 14 residues. Trimming shortened V by 3 bases and J by 0 bases, and 8 bases separated the two germline ends.